This record looks at one T cell receptor beta chain sequence and its context. This entry comes from a study of blood T cell repertoires in COVID-19. Ages ranged from about 18 to 89 years, with residence in under 25 US areas. Two consecutive negative NP/OP PCR tests, clearance, or resolved symptoms defined Cohort 3 recovery. Generated by immunoSEQ multiplex PCR, the TCRdb table keeps only in-frame clones and is missing some. The repertoire includes roughly 300,000 clones, around 87% of them detected once, and under 5.5% sits in the top ten. This CDR3 is built from 11 residues. Trimming removed 11 bases from V and 5 bases from J, with 12 bases in between. CDR1 and CDR2 (germline): MNHEY, SMNVEV (reference sequence).

Sequencing was performed on PBMCs or T cells enriched from blood (not recorded which). The chain has TRBV27 and TRBJ1-1; D is undetermined. The source is a woman in her 30s who had recovered from COVID-19. The DNA for the CDR3 is TGTGCCGCGATCGGGAGAACTGAAGCTTTCTTT. It specifies CAAIGRTEAFF.